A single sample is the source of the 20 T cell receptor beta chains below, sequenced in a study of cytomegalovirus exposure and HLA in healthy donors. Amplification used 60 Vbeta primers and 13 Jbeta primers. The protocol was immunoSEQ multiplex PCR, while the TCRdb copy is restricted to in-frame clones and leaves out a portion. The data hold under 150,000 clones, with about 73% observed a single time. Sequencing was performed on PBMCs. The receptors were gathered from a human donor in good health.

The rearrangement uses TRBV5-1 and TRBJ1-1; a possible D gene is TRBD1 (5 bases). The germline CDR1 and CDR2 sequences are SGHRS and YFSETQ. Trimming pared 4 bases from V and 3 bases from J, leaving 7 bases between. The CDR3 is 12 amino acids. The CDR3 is CASSIRDTEAFF. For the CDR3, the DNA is TGCGCCAGCAGCATCAGGGACACTGAAGCTTTCTTT.

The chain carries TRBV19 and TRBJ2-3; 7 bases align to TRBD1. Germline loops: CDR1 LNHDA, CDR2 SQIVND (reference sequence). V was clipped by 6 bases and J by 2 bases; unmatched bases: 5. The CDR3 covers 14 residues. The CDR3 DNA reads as TGTGCCAGTAGAACAGGGGCCTCCACAGATACGCAGTATTTT. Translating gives CASRTGASTDTQYF.

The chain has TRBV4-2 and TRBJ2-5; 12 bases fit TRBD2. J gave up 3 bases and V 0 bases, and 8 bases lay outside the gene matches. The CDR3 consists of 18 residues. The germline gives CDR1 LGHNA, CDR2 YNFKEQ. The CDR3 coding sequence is TGTGCCAGCAGCCAAGAGGGCACCCGGACTAGCGGGAAAGAGACCCAGTACTTC. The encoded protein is CASSQEGTRTSGKETQYF.

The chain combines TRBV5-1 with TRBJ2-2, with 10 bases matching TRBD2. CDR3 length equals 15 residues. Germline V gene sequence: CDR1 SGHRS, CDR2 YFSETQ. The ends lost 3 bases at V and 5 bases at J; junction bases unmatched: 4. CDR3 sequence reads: CASSSLTSGTGELFF. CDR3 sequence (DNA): TGCGCCAGCAGCTCCTTGACTAGCGGGACCGGGGAGCTGTTTTTT.

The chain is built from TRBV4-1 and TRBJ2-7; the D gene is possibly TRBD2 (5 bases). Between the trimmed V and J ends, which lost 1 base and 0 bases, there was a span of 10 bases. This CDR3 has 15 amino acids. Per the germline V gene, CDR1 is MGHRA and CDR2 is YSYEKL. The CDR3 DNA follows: TGCGCCAGCAGCCAAGCGGGGATAGCCTCCTACGAGCAGTACTTC. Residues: CASSQAGIASYEQYF.

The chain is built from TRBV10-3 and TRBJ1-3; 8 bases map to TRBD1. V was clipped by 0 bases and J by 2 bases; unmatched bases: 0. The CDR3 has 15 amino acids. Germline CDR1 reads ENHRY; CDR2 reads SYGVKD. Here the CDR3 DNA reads TGTGCCATCAGTGAGTCGGGACAGGCTGGAAACACCATATATTTT. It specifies CAISESGQAGNTIYF.

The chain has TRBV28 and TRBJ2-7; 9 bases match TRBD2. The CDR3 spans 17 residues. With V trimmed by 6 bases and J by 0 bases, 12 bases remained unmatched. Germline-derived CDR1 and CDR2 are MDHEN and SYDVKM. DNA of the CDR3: TGTGCCAGCAGGTCAGCAGGCCTAGCGGGGAACTCCTACGAGCAGTACTTC. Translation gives CASRSAGLAGNSYEQYF.

CDR3 nucleotide sequence: TGTGCCAGCAGCACGACTAGCTTTGAGCAGTACTTC. Translated, it gives CASSTTSFEQYF. This chain joins TRBV7-2 and TRBJ2-7, with 7 bases lining up with TRBD2. J gave up 7 bases and V 5 bases, and 5 bases lay outside the gene matches. The V gene's germline CDR1 is SGHTA and CDR2 FQGNSA. This CDR3 comprises 12 residues.

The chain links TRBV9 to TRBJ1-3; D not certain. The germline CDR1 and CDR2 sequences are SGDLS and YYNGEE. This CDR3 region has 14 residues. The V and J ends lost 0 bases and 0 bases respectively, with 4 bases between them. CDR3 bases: TGTGCCAGCAGCGTAGGAGACTCTGGAAACACCATATATTTT. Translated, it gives CASSVGDSGNTIYF.

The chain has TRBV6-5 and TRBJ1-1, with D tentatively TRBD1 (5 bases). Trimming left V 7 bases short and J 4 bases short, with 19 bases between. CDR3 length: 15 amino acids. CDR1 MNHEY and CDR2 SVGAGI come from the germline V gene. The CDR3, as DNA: TGTGCCAGCACCCGCGGTTTTCAGGGAGGCACTGAAGCTTTCTTT. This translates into CASTRGFQGGTEAFF.

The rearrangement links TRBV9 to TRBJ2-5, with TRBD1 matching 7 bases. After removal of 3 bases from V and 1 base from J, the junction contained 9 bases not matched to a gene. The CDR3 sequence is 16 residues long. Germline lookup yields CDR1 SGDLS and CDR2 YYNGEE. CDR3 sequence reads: CASSATGDPSQETQYF. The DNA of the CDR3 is TGTGCCAGCAGCGCTACAGGGGACCCCTCCCAAGAGACCCAGTACTTC.

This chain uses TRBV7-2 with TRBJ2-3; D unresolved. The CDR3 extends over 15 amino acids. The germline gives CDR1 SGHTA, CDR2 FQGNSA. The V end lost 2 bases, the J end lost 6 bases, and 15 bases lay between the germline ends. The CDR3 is CASSLYSGASDTQYF. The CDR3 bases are TGTGCCAGCAGCTTATACTCGGGTGCGTCCGATACGCAGTATTTT.

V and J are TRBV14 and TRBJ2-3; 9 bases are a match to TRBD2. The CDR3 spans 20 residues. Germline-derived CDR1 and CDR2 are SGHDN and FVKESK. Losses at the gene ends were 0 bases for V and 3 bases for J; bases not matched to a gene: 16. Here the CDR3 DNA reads TGTGCCAGCAGCCAAGAGGCGGTAGGGGCGTTGACTAGCGGAACAGATACGCAGTATTTT. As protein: CASSQEAVGALTSGTDTQYF.

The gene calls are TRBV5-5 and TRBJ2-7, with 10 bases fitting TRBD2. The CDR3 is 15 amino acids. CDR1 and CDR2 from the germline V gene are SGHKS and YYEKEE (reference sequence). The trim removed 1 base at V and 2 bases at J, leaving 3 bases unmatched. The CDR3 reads CASSLTSGVTYEQYF. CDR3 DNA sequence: TGTGCCAGCAGCTTGACTAGCGGGGTTACCTACGAGCAGTACTTC.

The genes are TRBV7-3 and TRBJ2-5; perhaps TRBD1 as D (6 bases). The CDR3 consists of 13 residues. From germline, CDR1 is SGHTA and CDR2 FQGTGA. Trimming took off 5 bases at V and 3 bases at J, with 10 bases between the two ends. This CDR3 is CASSRAGEETQYF. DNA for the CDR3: TGTGCCAGCAGCCGAGCAGGGGAAGAGACCCAGTACTTC.

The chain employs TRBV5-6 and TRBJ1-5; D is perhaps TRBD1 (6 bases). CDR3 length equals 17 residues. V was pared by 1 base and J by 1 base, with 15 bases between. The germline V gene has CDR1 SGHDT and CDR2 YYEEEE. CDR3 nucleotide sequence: TGTGCCAGCAGCTTGTCAAAGGGGCAGGGGAGCAATCAGCCCCAGCATTTT. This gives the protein CASSLSKGQGSNQPQHF.

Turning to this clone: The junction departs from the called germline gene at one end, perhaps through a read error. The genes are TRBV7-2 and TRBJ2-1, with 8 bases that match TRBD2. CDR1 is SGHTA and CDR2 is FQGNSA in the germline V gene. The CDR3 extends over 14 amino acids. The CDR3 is CASTLLSGSDEQFF. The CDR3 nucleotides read TGTGCCAGCACCTTACTGAGCGGGAGTGATGAGCAGTTCTTC.

CDR3 sequence reads: CASSQDEDRANGELFF. The CDR3 DNA follows: TGTGCCAGCAGCCAAGATGAGGACAGGGCGAACGGGGAGCTGTTTTTT. The V and J genes are TRBV4-2 and TRBJ2-2; 8 bases fit TRBD1. V lost 0 bases to trimming and J lost 7 bases; unmatched junction nucleotides: 7. Germline V lookup: CDR1 LGHNA, CDR2 YNFKEQ. This CDR3 region has 16 residues.

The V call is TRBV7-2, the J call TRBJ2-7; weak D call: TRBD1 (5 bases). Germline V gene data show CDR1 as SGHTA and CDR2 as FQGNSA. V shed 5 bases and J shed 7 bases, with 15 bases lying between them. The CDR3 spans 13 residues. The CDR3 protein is CASSALGQGEQYF. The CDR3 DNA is TGTGCCAGCAGCGCCTTAGGGCAGGGAGAGCAGTACTTC.

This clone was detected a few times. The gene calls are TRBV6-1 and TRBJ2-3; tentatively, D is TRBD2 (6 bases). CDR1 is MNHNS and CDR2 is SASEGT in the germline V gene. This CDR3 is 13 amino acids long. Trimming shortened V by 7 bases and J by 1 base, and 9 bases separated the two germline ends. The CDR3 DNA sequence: TGTGCCAGCAATCGGGAGCGCACAGATACGCAGTATTTT. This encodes CASNRERTDTQYF.